This is a list of T cell receptor beta chains from one sample in a study of T cell responses to AZD1222 COVID-19 vaccine. Produced via immunoSEQ multiplex PCR; TCRdb's table is partial and in-frame only. Of 95,000 to 100,000 clones in the sample, roughly 87% were seen once. The specimen comprised peripheral blood, sampled on day 0 of AZD1222 vaccination. The receptors here all came from an adult in good health. CDR3s include the opening cysteine and the closing phenylalanine or tryptophan. The D gene is left open where the match is weak. The size field is filled for only some rows; it gives once, few, many or a size class.

TRBD1	TRBV28	TRBJ2-2	.	TGTGCCAGCATAAAAGGACAGGACACCGGGGAGCTGTTTTTT	CASIKGQDTGELFF
TRBD1	TRBV6-1	TRBJ1-3	.	TGTGCCAGCAGTGAGTTAGACAGGGGATTAAACACCATATATTTT	CASSELDRGLNTIYF
.	TRBV18	TRBJ1-1	.	TGTGCCAGCTCACCATTGATCGAAGACATCCGGGCTGAAGCTTTCTTT	CASSPLIEDIRAEAFF
.	TRBV7-2	TRBJ2-1	.	TGTGCCAGCAGCTTCAATGAGCAGTTCTTC	CASSFNEQFF
.	TRBV28	TRBJ1-2	.	TGTGCCAGCAGTTTATCCCTGGGGTACTATGGCTACACCTTC	CASSLSLGYYGYTF
TRBD1	TRBV25-1	TRBJ2-1	.	TGTGCCAGCAGTGAATCCTGGACAGGGCCCTACAATGAGCAGTTCTTC	CASSESWTGPYNEQFF
TRBD1	TRBV5-1	TRBJ1-1	.	TGCGCCAGCAGCTCGGGACAGCACACTGAAGCTTTCTTT	CASSSGQHTEAFF
.	TRBV6-5	TRBJ2-3	once	TGTGCCACCCACCCAGGGGCCACAGATACGCAGTATTTT	CATHPGATDTQYF
TRBD1	TRBV9	TRBJ1-3	.	TGTGCCAGCAGCGTAAGTTTGCCCCGGGACAGTGGGTTTCAATCTCGCGAAAACACCATATATTTT	CASSVSLPRDSGFQSRENTIYF
.	TRBV7-8	TRBJ2-2	.	TGTGCCAGCAGCTTGCGGGTGAACACCGGGGAGCTGTTTTTT	CASSLRVNTGELFF
.	TRBV5-1	TRBJ1-1	.	TGCGCCAGCAGCAGGGCGCAGGGAAGTCGCACTGAAGCTTTCTTT	CASSRAQGSRTEAFF
.	TRBV28	TRBJ1-6	once	TGTGCCAGCAGTCCCGGACGGTATAATTCACCCCTCCACTTT	CASSPGRYNSPLHF
.	TRBV19	TRBJ2-1	few	TGTGCCAGTAGTTTCGAAAGCTCCTACAATGAGCAGTTCTTC	CASSFESSYNEQFF
TRBD1	TRBV6-1	TRBJ2-5	.	TGTGCCAGCAGTGAAGCCTTCGGCAGGGGGCAAGAGACCCAGTACTTC	CASSEAFGRGQETQYF
.	TRBV14	TRBJ1-1	once	TGTGCCAGCAGCCCTATAGCTCTCCCGAACACTGAAGCTTTCTTT	CASSPIALPNTEAFF
TRBD1	TRBV29-1	TRBJ1-2	.	TGCAGCGTTAACAAACGACAGGGAGGGCTTTATGGCTATGGCTACACCTTC	CSVNKRQGGLYGYGYTF
.	TRBV6-1	TRBJ2-1	.	TGTGCCAGCAGTGGGTCGGCGGGATGGATCTACAATGAGCAGTTCTTC	CASSGSAGWIYNEQFF
TRBD2	TRBV2	TRBJ2-3	.	TGTGCCAGCAGCGCTACTAGCGGCTCCCGGGATACGCAGTATTTT	CASSATSGSRDTQYF
.	TRBV28	TRBJ2-6	.	TGTGCCAGTCACTACTCTGGGGCCAACGTCCTGACTTTC	CASHYSGANVLTF
.	TRBV2	TRBJ1-5	.	TGTGCCAGCAGTGAAGCGGGGGTTCAATTAAATCAGCCCCAGCATTTT	CASSEAGVQLNQPQHF
.	TRBV5-1	TRBJ1-2	.	TGCGCCAGCAGCCCCAATCCGTCGGGCTATGGCTACACCTTC	CASSPNPSGYGYTF
.	TRBV6-1	TRBJ1-5	.	TGTGCCAGCAGGGAAGTGGGGGAAAATCAGCCCCAGCATTTT	CASREVGENQPQHF
.	TRBV10-1	TRBJ2-3	few	TGCGCCAGCAGTGAGGTCCGCACAGATACGCAGTATTTT	CASSEVRTDTQYF
.	TRBV29-1	TRBJ2-3	once	TGCAGCGTGAGCCGGGACCCATTAAGCGCAGATACGCAGTATTTT	CSVSRDPLSADTQYF
.	TRBV12-3/TRBV12-4	TRBJ1-1	.	TGTGCCAGCAGCCTCCGAGGATCAGCTTTCTTT	CASSLRGSAFF
TRBD1	TRBV5-6	TRBJ1-1	.	TGTGCCAGCAGCCGTTTTGGGACGACAGGGGAGGCTTTCTTT	CASSRFGTTGEAFF
.	TRBV3-1/TRBV3-2	TRBJ1-6	few	TGTGCCAGCAGCCAAGAGGGCAGGAGCTCCTATAATTCACCCCTCCACTTT	CASSQEGRSSYNSPLHF
.	TRBV30	TRBJ1-5	.	TGTGCCTGGAGTGTAGGGGGGGCAGGGAATCAGCCCCAGCATTTT	CAWSVGGAGNQPQHF
.	TRBV11-2	TRBJ2-7	.	TGTGCCAGCAGCTTAGAGGTTAGCGACGAGCAGTACTTC	CASSLEVSDEQYF
TRBD1	TRBV11-2	TRBJ1-2	.	TGTGCCAGCAGCTCCGGGACAGGGGATGGCTACACCTTC	CASSSGTGDGYTF
.	TRBV3-1/TRBV3-2	TRBJ2-1	.	TGTGCCAGCAGCCAAGATAGGGCATACAATGAGCAGTTCTTC	CASSQDRAYNEQFF
TRBD2	TRBV7-3	TRBJ2-1	.	TGTGCCAGCAGCTTAGGCGGGACTAGCGAGGGATTCAATGAGCAGTTCTTC	CASSLGGTSEGFNEQFF
.	TRBV19	TRBJ1-4	.	TGTGCCAGTATGTACAGGGTCGGTGCAACTAATGAAAAACTGTTTTTT	CASMYRVGATNEKLFF
.	TRBV27	TRBJ2-3	.	TGTGCCAGCAGCGACCAGTGGCAGGGCACGCAGTATTTT	CASSDQWQGTQYF
.	TRBV30	TRBJ1-1	.	TGTGCCTGGAGTGTACGAGGGAAAGGAAACACTGAAGCTTTCTTT	CAWSVRGKGNTEAFF
.	TRBV10-3	TRBJ1-1	few	TGTGCCATCAGGGAGCGGCGGCTGAACACTGAAGCTTTCTTT	CAIRERRLNTEAFF
TRBD1	TRBV27	TRBJ2-7	.	TGTGCCAGCAGAATCGACAGGGGGCAGACCAACGAGCAGTACTTC	CASRIDRGQTNEQYF
TRBD2	TRBV27	TRBJ2-1	.	TGTGCCAGCAATAGCGGGAGGCCGAGCTCCTACAATGAGCAGTTCTTC	CASNSGRPSSYNEQFF
.	TRBV19	TRBJ1-1	.	TGTGCCAGTAGTGCTATACGAGGGCCCGGTGGTAACACTGAAGCTTTCTTT	CASSAIRGPGGNTEAFF
.	TRBV11-2	TRBJ1-4	.	TGTGCCAGCAGCTTAGTGGCAGGTTTGGGACTGTTTTTT	CASSLVAGLGLFF